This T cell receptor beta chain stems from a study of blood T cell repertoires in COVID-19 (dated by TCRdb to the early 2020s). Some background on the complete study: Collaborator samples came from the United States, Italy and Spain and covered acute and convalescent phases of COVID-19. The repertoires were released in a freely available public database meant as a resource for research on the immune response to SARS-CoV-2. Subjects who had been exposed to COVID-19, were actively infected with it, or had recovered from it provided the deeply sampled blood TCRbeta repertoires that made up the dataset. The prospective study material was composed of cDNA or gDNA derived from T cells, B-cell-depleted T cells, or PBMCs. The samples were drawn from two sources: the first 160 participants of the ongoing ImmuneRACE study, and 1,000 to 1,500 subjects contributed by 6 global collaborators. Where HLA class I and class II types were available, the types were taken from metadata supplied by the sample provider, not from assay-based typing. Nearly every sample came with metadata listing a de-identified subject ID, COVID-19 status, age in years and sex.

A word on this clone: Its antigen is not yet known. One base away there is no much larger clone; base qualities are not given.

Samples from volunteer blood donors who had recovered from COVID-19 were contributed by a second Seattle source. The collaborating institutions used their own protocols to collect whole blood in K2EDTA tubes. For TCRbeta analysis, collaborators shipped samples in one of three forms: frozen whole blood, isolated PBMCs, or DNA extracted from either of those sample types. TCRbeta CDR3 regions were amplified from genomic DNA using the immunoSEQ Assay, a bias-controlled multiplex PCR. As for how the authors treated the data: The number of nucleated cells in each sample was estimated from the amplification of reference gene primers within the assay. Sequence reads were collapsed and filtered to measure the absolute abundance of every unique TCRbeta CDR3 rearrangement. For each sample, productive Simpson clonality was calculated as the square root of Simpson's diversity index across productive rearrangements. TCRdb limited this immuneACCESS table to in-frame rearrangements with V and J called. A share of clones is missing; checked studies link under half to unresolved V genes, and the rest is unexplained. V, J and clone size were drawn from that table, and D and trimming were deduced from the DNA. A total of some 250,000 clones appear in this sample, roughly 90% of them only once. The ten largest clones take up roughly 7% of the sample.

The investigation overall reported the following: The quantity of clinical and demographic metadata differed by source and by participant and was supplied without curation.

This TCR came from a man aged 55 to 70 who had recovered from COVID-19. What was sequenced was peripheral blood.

The CDR3 in this case is CANLPTAREGPGGDGYTF. The nucleotide sequence is given as TGTGCCAATTTACCTACTGCCCGGGAGGGCCCAGGAGGAGATGGCTACACCTTC. The chain employs TRBV19 and TRBJ1-2; confidence is insufficient to name the D gene. V was cut back by 10 bases and J by 6 bases, leaving a gap of 33 bases between them. Reading from cysteine to phenylalanine, the CDR3 counts 18 amino acids. Only the CDR3 region is kept as DNA, spanning 54 bases read in frame from base 1. The germline V gene (reference sequence) sets CDR1 to LNHDA and CDR2 to SQIVND.